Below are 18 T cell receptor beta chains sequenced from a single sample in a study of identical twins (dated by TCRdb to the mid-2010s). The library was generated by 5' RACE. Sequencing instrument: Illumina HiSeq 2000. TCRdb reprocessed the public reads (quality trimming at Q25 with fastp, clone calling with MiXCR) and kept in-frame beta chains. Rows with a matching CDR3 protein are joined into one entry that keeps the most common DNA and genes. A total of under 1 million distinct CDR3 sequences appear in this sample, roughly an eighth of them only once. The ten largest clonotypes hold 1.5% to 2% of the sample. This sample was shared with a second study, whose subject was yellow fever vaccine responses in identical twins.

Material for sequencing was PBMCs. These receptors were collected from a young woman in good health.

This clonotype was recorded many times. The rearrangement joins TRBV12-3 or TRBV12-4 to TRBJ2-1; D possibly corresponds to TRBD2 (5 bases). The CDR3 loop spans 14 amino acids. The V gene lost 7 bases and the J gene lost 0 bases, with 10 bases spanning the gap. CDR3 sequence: CASISGNSYNEQFF. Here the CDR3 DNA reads TGTGCCAGCATATCCGGGAACTCCTACAATGAGCAGTTCTTC.

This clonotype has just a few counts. Written as DNA, the CDR3 is TGCGCCAGCAGCCAACAGACAGATAGCAATCAGCCCCAGCATTTT. Translating gives CASSQQTDSNQPQHF. V and J are TRBV4-1 and TRBJ1-5; tentative D call: TRBD1 (5 bases). This CDR3 spans 15 amino acids. Trimming took off 2 bases at V and 0 bases at J, with 8 bases between the two ends. Germline V gives CDR1 MGHRA, CDR2 YSYEKL.

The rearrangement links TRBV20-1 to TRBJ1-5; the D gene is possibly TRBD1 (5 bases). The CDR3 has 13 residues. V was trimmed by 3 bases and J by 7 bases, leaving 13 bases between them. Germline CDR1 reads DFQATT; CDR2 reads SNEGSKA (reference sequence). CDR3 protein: CSASQAGIQPQHF. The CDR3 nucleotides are TGCAGTGCTAGTCAAGCAGGGATCCAGCCCCAGCATTTT.

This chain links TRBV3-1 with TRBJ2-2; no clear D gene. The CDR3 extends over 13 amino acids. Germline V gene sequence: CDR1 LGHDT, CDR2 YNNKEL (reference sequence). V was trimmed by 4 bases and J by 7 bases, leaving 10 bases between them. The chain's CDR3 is CASSPTRYGELFF. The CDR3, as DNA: TGTGCCAGCAGCCCCACGAGGTACGGGGAGCTGTTTTTT.

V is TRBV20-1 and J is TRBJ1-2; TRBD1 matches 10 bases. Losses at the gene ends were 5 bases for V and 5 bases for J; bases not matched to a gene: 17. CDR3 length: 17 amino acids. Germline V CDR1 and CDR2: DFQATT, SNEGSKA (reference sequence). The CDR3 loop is CSAELTGTGVGLYGYTF. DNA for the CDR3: TGCAGTGCTGAACTTACCGGGACAGGGGTTGGATTGTATGGCTACACCTTC.

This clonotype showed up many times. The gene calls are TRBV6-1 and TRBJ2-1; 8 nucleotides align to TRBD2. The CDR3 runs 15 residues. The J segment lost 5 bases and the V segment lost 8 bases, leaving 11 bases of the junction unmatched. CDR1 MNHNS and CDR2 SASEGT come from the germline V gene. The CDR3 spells CASRIASGSNNEQFF. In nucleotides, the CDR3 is TGTGCCAGCCGGATCGCTAGCGGGTCTAACAATGAGCAGTTCTTC.

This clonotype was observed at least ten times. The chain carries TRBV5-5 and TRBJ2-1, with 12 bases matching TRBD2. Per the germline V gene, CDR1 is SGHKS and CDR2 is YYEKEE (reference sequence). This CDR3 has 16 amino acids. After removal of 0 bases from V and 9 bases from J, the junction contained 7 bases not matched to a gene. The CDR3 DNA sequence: TGTGCCAGCAGCTTGGCCACGGGACTAGCGGGTGGTGAGCAGTTCTTC. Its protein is CASSLATGLAGGEQFF.

The DNA of the CDR3 is TGTGCCAGCAGTCAAGGATGGGGCGAGCAGTACGTC. Protein product: CASSQGWGEQYV. The genes are TRBV28 and TRBJ2-7; D is undetermined. Germline loops: CDR1 MDHEN, CDR2 SYDVKM. The CDR3 has 12 residues. The V end was cut by 5 bases, the J end by 6 bases, with 11 bases between.

The CDR3 loop reads CASSQRLLAGMINTGELFF. The CDR3 DNA reads TGTGCCAGCAGCCAGCGACTTCTAGCGGGAATGATTAACACCGGGGAGCTGTTTTTT. The J gene is TRBJ2-2, the V gene TRBV7-6; 9 bases map to TRBD2. The V and J ends lost 5 bases and 2 bases, in that order; junction bases with no gene match: 15. Germline values: CDR1 SGHVS, CDR2 FNYEAQ. CDR3 length: 19 residues.

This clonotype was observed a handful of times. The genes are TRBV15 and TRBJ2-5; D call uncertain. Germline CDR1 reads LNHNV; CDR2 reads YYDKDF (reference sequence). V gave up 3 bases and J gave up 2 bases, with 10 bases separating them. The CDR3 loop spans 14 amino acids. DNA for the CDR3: TGTGCCACCAGCAGGGGCGGCCAGCAAGAGACCCAGTACTTC. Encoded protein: CATSRGGQQETQYF. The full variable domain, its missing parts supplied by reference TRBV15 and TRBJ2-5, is DAMVIQNPRYQVTQFGKPVTLSCSQTLNHNVMYWYQQKSSQAPKLLFHYYDKDFNNEADTPDNFQSRRPNTSFCFLDIRSPGLGDTAMYLCATSRGGQQETQYFGPGTRLLVL.

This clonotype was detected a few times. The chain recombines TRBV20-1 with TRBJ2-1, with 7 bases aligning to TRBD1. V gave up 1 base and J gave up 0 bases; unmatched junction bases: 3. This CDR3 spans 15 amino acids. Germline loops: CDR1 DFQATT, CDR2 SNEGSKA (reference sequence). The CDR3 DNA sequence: TGCAGTGCTAGAGGCAGGGGGACCTCCTACAATGAGCAGTTCTTC. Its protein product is CSARGRGTSYNEQFF.

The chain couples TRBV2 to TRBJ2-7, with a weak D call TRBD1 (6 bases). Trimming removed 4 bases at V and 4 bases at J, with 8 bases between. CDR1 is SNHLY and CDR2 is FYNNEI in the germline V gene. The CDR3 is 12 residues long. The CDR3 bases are TGTGCCAGCAGTGGCGGACAGTACGAGCAGTACGTC. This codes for CASSGGQYEQYV.

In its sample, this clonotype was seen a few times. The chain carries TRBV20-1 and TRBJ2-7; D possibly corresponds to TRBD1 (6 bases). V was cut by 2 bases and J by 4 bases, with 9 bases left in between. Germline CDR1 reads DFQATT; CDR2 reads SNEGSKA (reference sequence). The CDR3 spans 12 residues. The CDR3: CSARLGGYEQYF. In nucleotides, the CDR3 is TGCAGTGCTAGACTAGGGGGATACGAGCAGTACTTC.

The CDR3 here is CASSEANAGLAGGSYEQYV. In nucleotides, the CDR3 is TGTGCCAGCAGTGAAGCTAACGCTGGACTAGCGGGGGGGTCCTACGAGCAGTACGTC. This chain links TRBV6-1 with TRBJ2-7, with TRBD2 matching 15 bases. The V and J ends lost 0 bases and 1 base, in that order; junction bases with no gene match: 7. The germline CDR1 and CDR2 sequences are MNHNS and SASEGT. The CDR3 totals 19 residues.

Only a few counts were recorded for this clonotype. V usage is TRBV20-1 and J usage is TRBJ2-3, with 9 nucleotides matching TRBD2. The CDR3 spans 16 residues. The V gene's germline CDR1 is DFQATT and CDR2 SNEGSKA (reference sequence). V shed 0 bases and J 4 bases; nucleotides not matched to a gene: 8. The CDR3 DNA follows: TGCAGTGCTAGAGATCACGCTAGCGGGGCCCCAGATACGCAGTATTTT. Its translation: CSARDHASGAPDTQYF.

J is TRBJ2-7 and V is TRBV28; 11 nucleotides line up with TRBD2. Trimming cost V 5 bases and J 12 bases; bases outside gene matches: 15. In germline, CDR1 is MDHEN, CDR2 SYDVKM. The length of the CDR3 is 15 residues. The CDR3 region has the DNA TGTGCCAGCAGTCCGTACCTCGGCGCTAGCGGGGGGCTGTACGTC. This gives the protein CASSPYLGASGGLYV.

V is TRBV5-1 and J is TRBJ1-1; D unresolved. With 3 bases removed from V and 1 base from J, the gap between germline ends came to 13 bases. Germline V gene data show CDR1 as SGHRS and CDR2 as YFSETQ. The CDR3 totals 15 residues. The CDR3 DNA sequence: TGCGCCAGCAGCTCGTCCCCGGGGTCGAACACTGAAGCTTTCTTT. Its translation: CASSSSPGSNTEAFF.

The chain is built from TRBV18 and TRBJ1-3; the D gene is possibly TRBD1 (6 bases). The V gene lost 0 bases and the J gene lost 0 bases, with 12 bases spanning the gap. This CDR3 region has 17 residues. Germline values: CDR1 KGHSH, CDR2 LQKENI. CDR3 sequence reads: CASSPPGTPSSGNTIYF. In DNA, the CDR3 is TGTGCCAGCTCACCACCCGGGACACCGAGCTCTGGAAACACCATATATTTT.